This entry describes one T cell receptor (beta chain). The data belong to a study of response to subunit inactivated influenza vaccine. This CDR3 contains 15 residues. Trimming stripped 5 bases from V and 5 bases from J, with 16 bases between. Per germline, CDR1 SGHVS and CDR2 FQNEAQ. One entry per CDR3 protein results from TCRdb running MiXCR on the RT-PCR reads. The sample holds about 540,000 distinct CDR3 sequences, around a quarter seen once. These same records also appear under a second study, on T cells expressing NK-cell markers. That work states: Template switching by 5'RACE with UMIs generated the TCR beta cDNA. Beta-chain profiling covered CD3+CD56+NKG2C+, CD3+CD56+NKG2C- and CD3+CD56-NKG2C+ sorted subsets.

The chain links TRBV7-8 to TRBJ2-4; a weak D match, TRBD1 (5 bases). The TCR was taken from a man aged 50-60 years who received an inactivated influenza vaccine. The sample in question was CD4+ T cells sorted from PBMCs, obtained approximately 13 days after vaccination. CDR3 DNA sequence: TGTGCCAGCAGCGTCACGTGGCGCAGGGAAAACATTCAGTACTTC. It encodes CASSVTWRRENIQYF.